This section outlines one T cell receptor beta chain sequence together with its context. This record belongs to a study of blood T cell repertoires in COVID-19. Overall study context: COVID-19 samples, acute and convalescent, were from the United States, Italy and Spain.

CDR3 length: 15 amino acids. CDR1 is LGHNA and CDR2 is YNFKEQ in the germline V gene. V gave up 3 bases and J gave up 10 bases, with 21 bases separating them. Repertoires were generated with immunoSEQ multiplex PCR, while TCRdb's copy carries only in-frame clones and drops some. The table lists around 200,000 clones, less than 90% of them singletons. The sequenced sample consisted of peripheral blood. This TCR came from a woman in her thirties or forties with acute or convalescent COVID-19. The chain recombines TRBV4-2 with TRBJ1-1; D gene uncertain. The CDR3 DNA is TGTGCCAGCAGCCAGGCTCAGACAAGCCCGGCGGGAGCTTTCTTT. It encodes CASSQAQTSPAGAFF.